The clone carrying this T cell receptor beta chain was counted many times. Its antigen is as yet unknown. Amplification of the TCR beta CDR3 regions used RNA transcripts (as template). An opening RT-PCR round employed HTBI primers and preceded a second-round multiplex PCR. Each CDR3 protein gets one entry after TCRdb re-called the multiplex PCR reads with MiXCR. This sample has about 640,000 distinct CDR3 sequences, with over 40% found just once. The data belong to a study of Graves' ophthalmopathy and Graves' hyperthyroidism. With 2 bases removed from V and 5 bases from J, the gap between germline ends came to 13 bases. Germline CDR1 reads SNHLY; CDR2 reads FYNNEI. There are 15 residues in the CDR3. Researchers turned away patients with other autoimmune diseases, uncontrolled infections, pregnancy or lactation. PBMCs came from 10 ml of fresh peripheral blood. Study-wide points: Ophthalmopathy could be told apart from stable hyperthyroidism by a 13-signature model (around 85% sensitivity, 70% to 84% specificity). This model predicted ophthalmopathy progression (sensitivity 65% to 71%, specificity approximately 77%).

This receptor was identified in an adult man with Graves' ophthalmopathy. Sequencing was carried out using peripheral blood. The chain combines TRBV2 with TRBJ1-5; D perhaps matches TRBD1 (5 bases). The CDR3 DNA reads TGTGCCAGCAGTGAAAGGCAGGGAGGCGATCAGCCCCAGCATTTT. This translates into CASSERQGGDQPQHF.